Below are 21 T cell receptor beta chains sequenced from a single sample in a study of CXCR3-negative and CXCR3-positive naive CD8 T cells. Each TRB cDNA library was prepared by 5' RACE (with UMI labels). Using the 5' RACE reads, TCRdb records one entry per CDR3 protein without DNA. The sample includes some 130,000 distinct CDR3 sequences. Sequences were obtained from naive CXCR3- CD8+ T cells from blood. Described subset: CD45RO-CCR7+CD27+CD95- naive CD8+ T cells lacking CXCR3 (TNR3-). The receptors were sampled from a human donor in good health. Some clones in this sample may be carry-over from other donors' samples.

V usage is TRBV7-8 and J usage is TRBJ2-1; TCRdb outputs TRBD2, but without DNA this stays unchecked. The germline gives CDR1 SGHVS, CDR2 FQNEAQ. CDR3 size: 17 residues. This CDR3 is CASSPGLAGGLTDEQFF.

The chain combines TRBV12-3 or TRBV12-4 with TRBJ1-5; absent DNA, TCRdb's TRBD1 call cannot be checked. CDR3 length equals 16 residues. The CDR3 protein is CASRRGTGNSNQPQHF.

The V and J genes are TRBV28 and TRBJ2-5; TCRdb reports TRBD2, a call that lacks DNA to check it against. Per germline, CDR1 MDHEN and CDR2 SYDVKM. The CDR3 spans 18 residues. CDR3 region: CASSLYGLAGGLQETQYF. The full variable domain, in which reference TRBV28 and TRBJ2-5 provide the parts outside the CDR3, is DVKVTQSSRYLVKRTGEKVFLECVQDMDHENMFWYRQDPGLGLRLIYFSYDVKMKEKGDIPEGYSVSREKKERFSLILESASTNQTSMYLCASSLYGLAGGLQETQYFGPGTRLLVL.

The rearrangement links TRBV29-1 to TRBJ1-1; TCRdb selects TRBD1, and the lack of DNA leaves this call unchecked. The CDR3 contains 13 residues. From germline, CDR1 is SQVTM and CDR2 ANQGSEA. CDR3: CSVGGQGVAEAFF.

V is TRBV7-2 and J is TRBJ2-1. The CDR3 has 13 residues. CDR1 is SGHTA, CDR2 FQGNSA, per germline. The CDR3 loop reads CASSLDPSNEQFF.

This chain links TRBV11-2 with TRBJ2-1; TCRdb reports TRBD2, a call that lacks DNA to check it against. This CDR3 spans 16 amino acids. Per the germline V gene, CDR1 is SGHAT and CDR2 is FQNNGV. CDR3 residues: CASSITGTSVYNEQFF.

This chain uses TRBV5-1 with TRBJ1-1; TCRdb picks TRBD1, but there is no DNA to check that call. Germline assignment: CDR1 SGHRS and CDR2 YFSETQ. The CDR3 is 17 residues long. The CDR3 is CASSADPTGGSSTEAFF. The whole variable domain, remainder taken from reference TRBV5-1 and TRBJ1-1, is KAGVTQTPRYLIKTRGQQVTLSCSPISGHRSVSWYQQTPGQGLQFLFEYFSETQRNKGNFPGRFSGRQFSNSRSEMNVSTLELGDSALYLCASSADPTGGSSTEAFFGQGTRLTVV.

The V call is TRBV29-1, the J call TRBJ2-5; TCRdb names TRBD2, which stays unverified in the absence of DNA. Germline V CDR1 and CDR2: SQVTM, ANQGSEA. The CDR3 has 14 residues. CDR3 region: CSVQLAGVQETQYF.

The chain joins TRBV7-6 to TRBJ2-7. This CDR3 contains 12 residues. From germline, CDR1 is SGHVS and CDR2 FNYEAQ. CDR3 in amino acids: CASSSGNGEQYF.

This chain links TRBV7-8 with TRBJ2-1. Germline loops: CDR1 SGHVS, CDR2 FQNEAQ. The CDR3 spans 14 residues. CDR3 in amino acids: CATSLLWGYNEQFF.

The J gene is TRBJ2-1, the V gene TRBV20-1; the TCRdb D gene call, TRBD1, has no DNA to confirm it. The length of the CDR3 is 13 residues. Per germline, CDR1 DFQATT and CDR2 SNEGSKA (reference sequence). CDR3 in amino acids: CSARGQYYNEQFF.

V usage is TRBV14 and J usage is TRBJ2-7; TCRdb selects TRBD1, and the lack of DNA leaves this call unchecked. The length of the CDR3 is 14 residues. Germline CDR1 is SGHDN and CDR2 is FVKESK. CDR3 in amino acids: CASSLGGQGAEQYF.

V gene TRBV9 combines with J gene TRBJ1-1; absent DNA, TCRdb's TRBD1 call cannot be checked. The V gene's germline CDR1 is SGDLS and CDR2 YYNGEE. This CDR3 comprises 15 residues. This CDR3 is CASSVGDRGGTEAFF. The complete variable domain, with remaining parts taken from reference TRBV9 and TRBJ1-1, reads DSGVTQTPKHLITATGQRVTLRCSPRSGDLSVYWYQQSLDQGLQFLIQYYNGEERAKGNILERFSAQQFPDLHSELNLSSLELGDSALYFCASSVGDRGGTEAFFGQGTRLTVV.

This sequence joins TRBV6-6 and TRBJ2-7. Germline CDR1 and CDR2: MNHNY and SVGAGI (reference sequence). The CDR3 extends over 14 amino acids. The CDR3 is CASSYNVETYEQYF.

The chain joins TRBV5-1 to TRBJ2-2. This CDR3 contains 15 residues. CDR1 and CDR2 from the germline V gene are SGHRS and YFSETQ. CDR3 region: CASSFYSADTGELFF.

The gene calls are TRBV11-3 and TRBJ2-7. The CDR3 consists of 13 residues. Germline lookup yields CDR1 SGHNT and CDR2 YENEEA. The chain's CDR3 is CASSLDLDNEQYF.

The chain is built from TRBV12-3 or TRBV12-4 and TRBJ2-7; the D gene TCRdb calls, TRBD1, cannot be checked with no DNA. The CDR3 loop spans 14 amino acids. CDR3 amino acids: CASSAGQGLYEQYF.

V and J are TRBV4-1 and TRBJ2-7; without DNA, the TCRdb call of TRBD1 cannot be checked. Germline V lookup: CDR1 MGHRA, CDR2 YSYEKL. The CDR3 length is 15 residues. CDR3 region: CASSPVTGNSYEQYF.

The V gene is TRBV14, the J gene TRBJ1-6. The CDR3 sequence is 16 residues long. In germline, CDR1 is SGHDN, CDR2 FVKESK. CDR3: CASSLRGISLNSPLHF.

V usage is TRBV7-9 and J usage is TRBJ2-1. The CDR3 runs 15 residues. CDR1 and CDR2 from the germline V gene are SEHNR and FQNEAQ (reference sequence). The chain's CDR3 is CASSLPGVGYNEQFF.

The chain is built from TRBV5-6 and TRBJ1-5; the TRBD1 assignment by TCRdb is unverifiable without DNA. Germline V gene data show CDR1 as SGHDT and CDR2 as YYEEEE. This CDR3 has 13 amino acids. The CDR3 loop reads CASSPSGSQPQHF.